This TCR beta chain was recorded in a study of blood T cell repertoires in COVID-19. Study information: Sites in the United States, Italy and Spain provided acute and convalescent COVID-19 samples.

In terms of age and location, participants ranged from roughly 18 to 90 years and lived in about two dozen US areas. Unmatched junction bases numbered 5, after V lost 3 bases and J lost 5 bases. The CDR3 extends over 15 amino acids. Germline V gene data show CDR1 as SGHRS and CDR2 as YFSETQ. Authors' data handling: Amplification of reference gene primers provided the estimated nucleated cell counts. Here immunoSEQ multiplex PCR was the method, and the copy in TCRdb shows in-frame clones only, minus some. V, J and clone size were drawn from that table, and D and trimming were deduced from the DNA. The sample includes about 270,000 clones, about 85% of them seen just once.

Input material: PBMCs or T cells enriched from blood (not recorded which). This TCR was sampled from a woman aged 50 to 60 who had recovered from COVID-19. The V and J genes are TRBV5-1 and TRBJ1-2; 12 nucleotides agree with TRBD1. The CDR3 DNA follows: TGCGCCAGCAGCTCCGGGACAGGGGGCCTGTATGGCTACACCTTC. Translating gives CASSSGTGGLYGYTF.